The 4 T cell receptor beta chains listed next were all sequenced from one sample in a study of shared clonotypes between healthy human individuals. TCRdb keeps only in-frame clones here, not all; method: immunoSEQ multiplex PCR. The data contain some 2,400,000 clones, roughly 95% of them seen just once; the ten biggest clones take up roughly 0.13%. Sequencing used naive CD4+ T cells sorted from blood. Subset of the sample: CD45RA+ positively selected. The receptors derive from a man aged 18-30 years in good health.

This clone was counted once. The chain recombines TRBV19 with TRBJ1-1; 7 nucleotides match TRBD1. The CDR3 is 14 amino acids. CDR1 is LNHDA, CDR2 SQIVND, per germline (reference sequence). V dropped 6 bases and J dropped 5; count of bases not matched to a gene: 9. CDR3 sequence reads: CASSIDRAATEAFF. Written as DNA, the CDR3 is TGTGCCAGTAGCATCGACAGGGCTGCTACTGAAGCTTTCTTT.

The J gene is TRBJ2-6, the V gene TRBV6-5, with D tentatively TRBD1 (6 bases). CDR1 and CDR2 (germline): MNHEY, SVGAGI. V was trimmed by 2 bases and J by 4 bases, leaving 9 bases between them. The CDR3 has 15 residues. The CDR3 region has the DNA TGTGCCAGCAGTTACAGGGGGAGAGGGGCCAACGTCCTGACTTTC. Its protein is CASSYRGRGANVLTF.

A single count supports this clone. The chain recombines TRBV7-2 with TRBJ2-1; 9 nucleotides line up with TRBD2. The length of the CDR3 is 15 residues. The V gene end was trimmed by 1 base and the J gene end by 10 bases; junction bases not matched to a gene: 8. The germline V gene has CDR1 SGHTA and CDR2 FQGNSA. CDR3 coding DNA: TGTGCCAGCAGCTTAGTGGCGGGAGGGCCGAGAGAGCAGTTCTTC. Encoded protein: CASSLVAGGPREQFF.

For this clone: The junction departs from germline at one end; a sequencing error may be responsible. The CDR3 nucleotides are TGTGCCAGCATCGGACTAGCGGGGAACGCCGGGGAGCTGTTTTTT. Its translation: CASIGLAGNAGELFF. This sequence joins TRBV6-1 and TRBJ2-2; 12 positions match TRBD2. The CDR3 extends over 15 amino acids. The germline V gene has CDR1 MNHNS and CDR2 SASEGT.